What follows are 15 T cell receptor beta chains derived from one specimen sequenced in a study of cytomegalovirus exposure and HLA in healthy donors. Only in-frame clones appear in the TCRdb table, and some are missing; sequencing was by immunoSEQ multiplex PCR. This repertoire shows approximately 120,000 clones, 90% to 95% found once; its top ten account for around 1.2%. Sequenced: PBMCs. These receptors were taken from a woman between 18 and 30 years old in good health and CMV-seronegative.

This chain uses TRBV7-9 with TRBJ1-4; D uncertain. Germline loops: CDR1 SEHNR, CDR2 FQNEAQ (reference sequence). V was shortened by 5 bases and J by 5 bases, with 3 bases between the two germline ends. The CDR3 length is 11 residues. In nucleotides, the CDR3 is TGTGCCAGCAGCCTCAATGAAAAACTGTTTTTT. This gives the protein CASSLNEKLFF.

The chain couples TRBV5-4 to TRBJ2-1; weak D call: TRBD1 (5 bases). V shed 0 bases and J shed 6 bases, with 13 bases lying between them. Germline V gene sequence: CDR1 SGHNT, CDR2 YYREEE (reference sequence). This CDR3 is 15 amino acids long. Written as DNA, the CDR3 is TGTGCCAGCAGCTTGGAGGGGTCGCTAGGCAATGAGCAGTTCTTC. Its protein product is CASSLEGSLGNEQFF.

The rearrangement links TRBV13 to TRBJ2-7; D gene uncertain. The CDR3 consists of 14 residues. CDR1 is PRHDT and CDR2 is FYEKMQ in the germline V gene (reference sequence). Trimming took 5 bases from V and 7 from J, leaving 18 bases between them. The CDR3 DNA reads TGTGCCAGCAGCCTGCAAGGTCCCACGGGTGAGCAGTACTTC. Translating gives CASSLQGPTGEQYF.

The chain carries TRBV6-1 and TRBJ2-5; 7 bases align to TRBD1. The CDR3 extends over 15 amino acids. Germline assignment: CDR1 MNHNS and CDR2 SASEGT. V gave up 7 bases and J gave up 2 bases; unmatched junction bases: 10. CDR3 loop: CASTTLPGQQETQYF. CDR3 nucleotide sequence: TGTGCCAGCACTACCCTGCCGGGACAGCAAGAGACCCAGTACTTC.

The chain couples TRBV10-3 to TRBJ2-5; a possible D gene is TRBD2 (5 bases). The CDR3 extends over 12 amino acids. Deletions cut 5 bases from V and 5 bases from J, with 9 bases between. Germline V gives CDR1 ENHRY, CDR2 SYGVKD. This chain's CDR3 is CAISPSGETQYF. CDR3 coding DNA: TGTGCCATCAGTCCTTCGGGGGAGACCCAGTACTTC.

This CDR3 is CASSFTDINEQFF. As DNA, the CDR3 is TGTGCCAGCAGCTTTACGGACATAAATGAGCAGTTCTTC. The chain carries TRBV5-4 and TRBJ2-1, with D maybe TRBD1 (5 bases). This CDR3 spans 13 amino acids. From germline, CDR1 is SGHNT and CDR2 YYREEE (reference sequence). The V end lost 2 bases, the J end lost 7 bases, and 10 bases lay between the germline ends. Variable domain in full (rest from reference TRBV5-4 and TRBJ2-1): ETGVTQSPTHLIKTRGQQVTLRCSSQSGHNTVSWYQQALGQGPQFIFQYYREEENGRGNFPPRFSGLQFPNYSSELNVNALELDDSALYLCASSFTDINEQFFGPGTRLTVL.

The V and J genes are TRBV15 and TRBJ2-3; 7 nucleotides agree with TRBD1. Germline trimming cut 0 bases from V and 6 bases from J; bases unmatched to any gene: 9. Germline V lookup: CDR1 LNHNV, CDR2 YYDKDF (reference sequence). The length of the CDR3 is 16 residues. The CDR3 here is CATSRDWDSPVDTQYF. The DNA of the CDR3 is TGTGCCACCAGCAGAGATTGGGACAGTCCAGTGGATACGCAGTATTTT.

The chain couples TRBV7-9 to TRBJ1-1; TRBD1 is a possible D gene (5 bases). Germline CDR1 reads SEHNR; CDR2 reads FQNEAQ (reference sequence). The CDR3 spans 14 residues. Trimming stripped 2 bases from V and 1 base from J, with 8 bases between. CDR3 amino acids: CASSLFGANTEAFF. The CDR3 region has the DNA TGTGCCAGCAGCTTATTTGGGGCGAACACTGAAGCTTTCTTT.

V usage is TRBV19 and J usage is TRBJ1-5; possible D gene TRBD1, 6 bases. V lost 9 bases to trimming and J lost 0 bases, with 30 bases between them. CDR1 and CDR2 (germline): LNHDA, SQIVND (reference sequence). The CDR3 runs 20 residues. The CDR3 loop reads CASVDGGGTHILYSNQPQHF. As DNA, the CDR3 is TGTGCCAGCGTCGATGGGGGGGGCACTCATATTCTTTATAGCAATCAGCCCCAGCATTTT. The whole variable domain, filled in from reference TRBV19 and TRBJ1-5, reads DGGITQSPKYLFRKEGQNVTLSCEQNLNHDAMYWYRQDPGQGLRLIYYSQIVNDFQKGDIAEGYSVSREKKESFPLTVTSAQKNPTAFYLCASVDGGGTHILYSNQPQHFGDGTRLSIL.

The J gene is TRBJ2-3, the V gene TRBV28, with D maybe TRBD1 (6 bases). Deletions cut 5 bases from V and 4 bases from J, with 19 bases between. This CDR3 has 16 residues. The germline CDR1 and CDR2 sequences are MDHEN and SYDVKM. In DNA, the CDR3 is TGTGCCAGCAGTCTCCAACAGGGAACATCGGCAGATACGCAGTATTTT. Amino acid sequence: CASSLQQGTSADTQYF.

The CDR3 coding sequence is TGTGCCAGCAGCTCAGCCAGCGATTCGAACACCGGGGAGCTGTTTTTT. As protein: CASSSASDSNTGELFF. The chain couples TRBV7-9 to TRBJ2-2; no firm D call. The germline V and J ends were trimmed by 4 bases and 0 bases, with 12 bases remaining between them. Per germline, CDR1 SEHNR and CDR2 FQNEAQ (reference sequence). This CDR3 comprises 16 residues.

V usage is TRBV2 and J usage is TRBJ1-6; D not resolved. The CDR3 runs 15 residues. V was trimmed by 3 bases and J by 8 bases, leaving 14 bases between them. Germline assignment: CDR1 SNHLY and CDR2 FYNNEI. CDR3 sequence (DNA): TGTGCCAGCAGTGACGTTGACGGGGTTTATTCACCCCTCCACTTT. Translated, it gives CASSDVDGVYSPLHF.

The chain employs TRBV27 and TRBJ1-3; a possible D gene is TRBD1 (5 bases). The CDR3 has 16 residues. In germline, CDR1 is MNHEY, CDR2 SMNVEV (reference sequence). Trimming removed 6 bases from V and 4 bases from J, with 19 bases in between. The CDR3: CASRTSGSGVGNTIYF. CDR3 coding DNA: TGTGCCAGCAGGACCTCAGGGTCTGGGGTCGGAAACACCATATATTTT.

V and J are TRBV5-1 and TRBJ2-6; TRBD1 aligns across 7 bases. The V gene end was trimmed by 7 bases and the J gene end by 0 bases; junction bases not matched to a gene: 10. Germline V lookup: CDR1 SGHRS, CDR2 YFSETQ. The CDR3 is made up of 17 amino acids. The CDR3 region is CASGVGQPISGANVLTF. CDR3 DNA sequence: TGCGCCAGCGGCGTGGGACAGCCAATCTCTGGGGCCAACGTCCTGACTTTC.

V is TRBV5-8 and J is TRBJ2-7; tentative D call: TRBD1 (6 bases). The CDR3 runs to 12 residues. Germline values: CDR1 SGHTS, CDR2 YDEGEE. Trimming took off 2 bases at V and 11 bases at J, with 14 bases between the two ends. CDR3 region: CASSLVGDKEYF. The CDR3 region has the DNA TGTGCCAGCAGCTTAGTCGGGGACAAGGAGTACTTC. Full variable domain (outside the CDR3, taken from reference TRBV5-8 and TRBJ2-7): EAGVTQSPTHLIKTRGQQATLRCSPISGHTSVYWYQQALGLGLQFLLWYDEGEERNRGNFPPRFSGRQFPNYSSELNVNALELEDSALYLCASSLVGDKEYFGPGTRLTVT.